This paragraph reports one T cell receptor (beta chain). Its cognate antigen has yet to be identified. No qualities accompany the bases; no much larger clone lies one base away. This specimen belongs to a study of T cell changes during pregnancy in multiple sclerosis (dated by TCRdb to about 2019). The study in broad terms: The study examined how the T cell repertoire changed over the course of pregnancy in women with multiple sclerosis.

Library generation was performed with the immunoSEQ multiplex PCR assay. Imported from immuneACCESS, the table was reduced by TCRdb to in-frame sequences with V and J called. These copies leave out some clones; in studies compared against another copy, an unresolved V gene accounts for under half, and the cause of the remainder is not known. The sample table contains some 39,000 clones; only one count was recorded for almost 95% of them. Roughly 1.2% of the sample comes from the top ten. CDR1 MNHEY and CDR2 SMNVEV are derived from the germline V gene (reference sequence). Unmatched junction bases come to 6, with V trimmed by 6 bases and J by 2 bases. Spanning cysteine to phenylalanine, the CDR3 consists of 14 amino acids. The retained sequence is limited to the CDR3, 42 bases, with the frame set at the first base.

The chain was built from TRBV27 and TRBJ2-7; 8 central bases correspond to TRBD1. This clonotype was obtained from a female donor with multiple sclerosis, enrolled in a pregnancy study. The sequenced material came from PBMCs (not recorded whether the cells were cultured). The CDR3 reads as follows: CASRVTGGTYEQYF. The DNA sequence is given as TGTGCCAGCAGAGTAACAGGGGGAACCTACGAGCAGTACTTC.